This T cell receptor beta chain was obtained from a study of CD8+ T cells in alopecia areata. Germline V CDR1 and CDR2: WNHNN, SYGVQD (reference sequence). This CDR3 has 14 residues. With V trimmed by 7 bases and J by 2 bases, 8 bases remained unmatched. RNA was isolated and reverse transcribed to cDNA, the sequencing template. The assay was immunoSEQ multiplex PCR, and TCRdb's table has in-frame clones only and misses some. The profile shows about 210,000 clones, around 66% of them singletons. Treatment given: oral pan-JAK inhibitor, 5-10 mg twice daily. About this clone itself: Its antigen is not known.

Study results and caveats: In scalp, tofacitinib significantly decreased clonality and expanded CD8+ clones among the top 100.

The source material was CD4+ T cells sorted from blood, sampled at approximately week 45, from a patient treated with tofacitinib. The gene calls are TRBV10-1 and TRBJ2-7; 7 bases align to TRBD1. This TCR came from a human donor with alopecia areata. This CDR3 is CASNQQGLAYEQYF. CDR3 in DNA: TGCGCCAGCAACCAACAGGGGCTTGCCTACGAGCAGTACTTC.